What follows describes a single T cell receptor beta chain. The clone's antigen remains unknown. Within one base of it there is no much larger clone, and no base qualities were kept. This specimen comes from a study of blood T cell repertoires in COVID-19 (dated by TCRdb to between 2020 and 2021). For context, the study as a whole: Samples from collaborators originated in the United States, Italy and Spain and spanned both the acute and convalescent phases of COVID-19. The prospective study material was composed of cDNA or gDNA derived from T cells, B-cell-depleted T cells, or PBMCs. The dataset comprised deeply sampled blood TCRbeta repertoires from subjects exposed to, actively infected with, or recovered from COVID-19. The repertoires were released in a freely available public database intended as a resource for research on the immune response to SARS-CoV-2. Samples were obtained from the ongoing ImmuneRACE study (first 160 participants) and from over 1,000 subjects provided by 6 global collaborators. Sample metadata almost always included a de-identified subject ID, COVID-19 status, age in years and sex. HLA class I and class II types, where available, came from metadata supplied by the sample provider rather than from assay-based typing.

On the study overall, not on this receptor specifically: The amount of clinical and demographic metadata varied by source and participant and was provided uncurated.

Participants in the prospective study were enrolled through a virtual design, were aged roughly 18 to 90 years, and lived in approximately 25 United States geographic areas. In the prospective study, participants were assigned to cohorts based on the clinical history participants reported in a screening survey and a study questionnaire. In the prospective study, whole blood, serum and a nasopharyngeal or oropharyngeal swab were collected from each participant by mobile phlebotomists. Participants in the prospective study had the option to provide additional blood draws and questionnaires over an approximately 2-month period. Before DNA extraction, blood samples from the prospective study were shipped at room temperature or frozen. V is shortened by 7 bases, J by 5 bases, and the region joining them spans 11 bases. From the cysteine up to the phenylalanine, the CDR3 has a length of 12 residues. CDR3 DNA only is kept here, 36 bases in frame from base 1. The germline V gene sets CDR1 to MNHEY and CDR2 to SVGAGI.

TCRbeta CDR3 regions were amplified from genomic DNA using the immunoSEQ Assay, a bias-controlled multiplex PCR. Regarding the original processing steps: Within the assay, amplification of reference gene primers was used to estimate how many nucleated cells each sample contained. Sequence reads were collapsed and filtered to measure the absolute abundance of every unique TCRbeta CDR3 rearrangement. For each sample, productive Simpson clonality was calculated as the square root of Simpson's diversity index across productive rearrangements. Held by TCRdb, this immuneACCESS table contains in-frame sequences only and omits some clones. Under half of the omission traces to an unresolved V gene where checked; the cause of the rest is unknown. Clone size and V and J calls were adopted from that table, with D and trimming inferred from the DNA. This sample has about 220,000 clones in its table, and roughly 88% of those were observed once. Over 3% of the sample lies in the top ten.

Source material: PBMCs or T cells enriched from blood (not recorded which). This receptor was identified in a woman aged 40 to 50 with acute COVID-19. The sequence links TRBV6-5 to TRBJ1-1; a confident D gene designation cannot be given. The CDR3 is CASTAYSTEAFF. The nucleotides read TGTGCCAGCACCGCATACAGTACTGAAGCTTTCTTT.